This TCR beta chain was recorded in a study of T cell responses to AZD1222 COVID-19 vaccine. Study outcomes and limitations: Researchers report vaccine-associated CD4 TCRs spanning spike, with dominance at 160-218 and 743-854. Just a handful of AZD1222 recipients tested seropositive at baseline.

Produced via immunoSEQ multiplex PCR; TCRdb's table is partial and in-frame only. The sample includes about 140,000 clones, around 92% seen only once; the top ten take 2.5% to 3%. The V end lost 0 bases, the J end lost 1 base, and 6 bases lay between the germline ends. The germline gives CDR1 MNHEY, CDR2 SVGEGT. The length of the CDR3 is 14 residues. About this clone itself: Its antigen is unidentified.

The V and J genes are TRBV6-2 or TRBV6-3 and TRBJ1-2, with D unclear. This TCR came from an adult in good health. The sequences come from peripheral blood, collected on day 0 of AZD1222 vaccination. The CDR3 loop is CASSYSTDNYGYTF. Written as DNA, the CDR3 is TGTGCCAGCAGTTACTCGACGGATAACTATGGCTACACCTTC.